This is a list of T cell receptor beta chains from one sample in a study of cytomegalovirus exposure and HLA in healthy donors. This table comes from immunoSEQ multiplex PCR, and its TCRdb copy is limited to in-frame clones, with some not included. This sample has about 120,000 clones; roughly 80% occur once, and the top ten carry about 1.5%. What was sequenced was PBMCs. Source of these receptors: a woman younger than 30 in good health and CMV-seronegative. Each CDR3 is given with its conserved first and last residue. The order of the fields is J gene, clone size, D gene, V gene, CDR3 protein, CDR3 DNA. The D gene is left open where the match is weak. Where a row states a size, it is once, few, many or the class of an expanded clone; other rows omit it.

j_gene: TRBJ1-2
abundance: -
d_gene: TRBD1
v_gene: TRBV6-6
CDR3aa: CASSRGTGYGYTF
CDR3nt: TGTGCCAGCAGTAGGGGGACAGGGTATGGCTACACCTTC

j_gene: TRBJ1-5
abundance: -
d_gene: -
v_gene: TRBV2
CDR3aa: CASSLEMGNQPQHF
CDR3nt: TGTGCCAGCAGTCTAGAGATGGGCAATCAGCCCCAGCATTTT

j_gene: TRBJ1-2
abundance: -
d_gene: -
v_gene: TRBV18
CDR3aa: CASSPGNYGYTF
CDR3nt: TGTGCCAGCTCCCCGGGGAACTATGGCTACACCTTC

j_gene: TRBJ2-4
abundance: -
d_gene: -
v_gene: TRBV27
CDR3aa: CASSSRVGLAKNSQYF
CDR3nt: TGTGCCAGCAGTTCGAGGGTGGGATTAGCCAAAAACAGTCAGTACTTC

j_gene: TRBJ1-1
abundance: -
d_gene: -
v_gene: TRBV5-4
CDR3aa: CASSLGGPLVTEAFF
CDR3nt: TGTGCCAGCAGCCTCGGCGGTCCCCTGGTCACTGAAGCTTTCTTT

j_gene: TRBJ2-7
abundance: -
d_gene: -
v_gene: TRBV5-1
CDR3aa: CASSLGLGLAEQYF
CDR3nt: TGCGCCAGCAGCCTGGGCTTGGGGCTTGCCGAGCAGTACTTC

j_gene: TRBJ2-1
abundance: -
d_gene: -
v_gene: TRBV7-8
CDR3aa: CASALGRDSPTEQFF
CDR3nt: TGTGCCAGCGCACTTGGGAGAGACTCACCTACTGAGCAGTTCTTC

j_gene: TRBJ2-7
abundance: -
d_gene: TRBD2
v_gene: TRBV9
CDR3aa: CASSVTSGPTYEQYF
CDR3nt: TGTGCCAGCAGCGTAACTAGCGGTCCGACCTACGAGCAGTACTTC

j_gene: TRBJ2-7
abundance: -
d_gene: TRBD1
v_gene: TRBV7-9
CDR3aa: CASSLIAYGTGFIYEQYF
CDR3nt: TGTGCCAGCAGCTTAATTGCATACGGGACAGGGTTTATATACGAGCAGTACTTC

j_gene: TRBJ1-1
abundance: few
d_gene: -
v_gene: TRBV6-6
CDR3aa: CASSYESGLAFF
CDR3nt: TGTGCCAGCAGTTACGAGTCGGGGTTGGCTTTCTTT

j_gene: TRBJ2-1
abundance: -
d_gene: TRBD2
v_gene: TRBV7-3
CDR3aa: CASSSPSGGQDEQFF
CDR3nt: TGTGCCAGCAGCTCCCCCTCGGGAGGCCAGGATGAGCAGTTCTTC

j_gene: TRBJ1-1
abundance: -
d_gene: -
v_gene: TRBV19
CDR3aa: CASSLTRNTEAFF
CDR3nt: TGTGCCAGTAGCCTGACTCGTAACACTGAAGCTTTCTTT

j_gene: TRBJ1-2
abundance: -
d_gene: -
v_gene: TRBV5-1
CDR3aa: CASHSTGEASYGYTF
CDR3nt: TGCGCCAGCCACTCGACCGGAGAAGCTAGCTATGGCTACACCTTC

j_gene: TRBJ1-1
abundance: -
d_gene: -
v_gene: TRBV9
CDR3aa: CASSAGQIMNTEAFF
CDR3nt: TGTGCCAGCAGCGCCGGACAGATTATGAACACTGAAGCTTTCTTT

j_gene: TRBJ1-1
abundance: -
d_gene: -
v_gene: TRBV20-1
CDR3aa: CSAMQDTEAFF
CDR3nt: TGCAGTGCTATGCAGGACACTGAAGCTTTCTTT

j_gene: TRBJ2-7
abundance: -
d_gene: TRBD2
v_gene: TRBV11-2
CDR3aa: CASSFGTSGSYEQYF
CDR3nt: TGTGCCAGCAGCTTCGGGACTAGCGGGAGCTACGAGCAGTACTTC

j_gene: TRBJ2-7
abundance: -
d_gene: -
v_gene: TRBV4-2
CDR3aa: CASSQPPGDPSYEQYF
CDR3nt: TGTGCCAGCAGCCAACCTCCCGGGGATCCCTCCTACGAGCAGTACTTC

j_gene: TRBJ2-2
abundance: -
d_gene: TRBD1
v_gene: TRBV6-6
CDR3aa: CASSHGTGGPGELFF
CDR3nt: TGTGCCAGCAGCCATGGGACAGGGGGCCCCGGGGAGCTGTTTTTT

j_gene: TRBJ2-1
abundance: -
d_gene: TRBD2
v_gene: TRBV29-1
CDR3aa: CSVEAGGQRFF
CDR3nt: TGCAGCGTTGAGGCGGGGGGGCAGCGGTTCTTC

j_gene: TRBJ1-1
abundance: -
d_gene: -
v_gene: TRBV7-9
CDR3aa: CASSLNGEGTEAFF
CDR3nt: TGTGCCAGCAGCTTAAACGGGGAAGGCACTGAAGCTTTCTTT

j_gene: TRBJ2-2
abundance: -
d_gene: -
v_gene: TRBV5-8
CDR3aa: CASSLSWGQAGELFF
CDR3nt: TGTGCCAGCAGCTTGAGTTGGGGGCAGGCCGGGGAGCTGTTTTTT

j_gene: TRBJ1-6
abundance: -
d_gene: TRBD1
v_gene: TRBV19
CDR3aa: CASSAHLTGGANSPLHF
CDR3nt: TGTGCCAGTAGTGCCCACCTAACAGGGGGCGCGAATTCACCCCTCCACTTT

j_gene: TRBJ1-2
abundance: -
d_gene: -
v_gene: TRBV18
CDR3aa: CASSPLDSGDYGYTF
CDR3nt: TGTGCCAGCTCACCCCTAGACTCGGGGGACTATGGCTACACCTTC

j_gene: TRBJ2-7
abundance: -
d_gene: -
v_gene: TRBV5-1
CDR3aa: CASSGTPTSYEQYF
CDR3nt: TGCGCCAGCAGCGGGACACCGACCTCCTACGAGCAGTACTTC

j_gene: TRBJ2-7
abundance: -
d_gene: -
v_gene: TRBV27
CDR3aa: CASSLGRGALTYEQYF
CDR3nt: TGTGCCAGCAGTTTAGGGCGGGGTGCCCTCACCTACGAGCAGTACTTC

j_gene: TRBJ1-2
abundance: -
d_gene: TRBD1
v_gene: TRBV28
CDR3aa: CASRGTDTYGYTF
CDR3nt: TGTGCCAGCAGGGGGACAGACACCTATGGCTACACCTTC

j_gene: TRBJ1-2
abundance: -
d_gene: TRBD1
v_gene: TRBV7-9
CDR3aa: CASSRDSLNYGYTF
CDR3nt: TGTGCCAGCAGCAGGGACAGTCTTAACTATGGCTACACCTTC

j_gene: TRBJ1-2
abundance: -
d_gene: -
v_gene: TRBV4-2
CDR3aa: CASSQGVGQDGYTF
CDR3nt: TGTGCCAGCAGCCAAGGGGTAGGCCAGGATGGCTACACCTTC